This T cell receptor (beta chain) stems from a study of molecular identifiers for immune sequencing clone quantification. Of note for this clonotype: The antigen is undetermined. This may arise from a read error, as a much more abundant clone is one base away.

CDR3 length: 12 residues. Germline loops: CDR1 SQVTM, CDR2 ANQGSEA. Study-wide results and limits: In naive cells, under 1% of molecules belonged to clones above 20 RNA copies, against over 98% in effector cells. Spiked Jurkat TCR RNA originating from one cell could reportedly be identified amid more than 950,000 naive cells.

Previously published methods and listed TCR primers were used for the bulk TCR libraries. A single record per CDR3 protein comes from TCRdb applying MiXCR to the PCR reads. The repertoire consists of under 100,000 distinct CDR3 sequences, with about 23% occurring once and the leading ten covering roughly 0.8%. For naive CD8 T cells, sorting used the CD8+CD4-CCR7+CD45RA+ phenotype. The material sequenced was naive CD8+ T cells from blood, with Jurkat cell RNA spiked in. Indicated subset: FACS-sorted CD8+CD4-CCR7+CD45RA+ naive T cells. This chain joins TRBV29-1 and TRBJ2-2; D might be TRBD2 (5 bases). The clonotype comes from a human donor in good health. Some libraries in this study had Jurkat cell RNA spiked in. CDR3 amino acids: CSVVFNTGVLFF. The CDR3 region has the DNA TGCAGCGTTGTGTTTAACACCGGGGTGCTGTTTTTT.